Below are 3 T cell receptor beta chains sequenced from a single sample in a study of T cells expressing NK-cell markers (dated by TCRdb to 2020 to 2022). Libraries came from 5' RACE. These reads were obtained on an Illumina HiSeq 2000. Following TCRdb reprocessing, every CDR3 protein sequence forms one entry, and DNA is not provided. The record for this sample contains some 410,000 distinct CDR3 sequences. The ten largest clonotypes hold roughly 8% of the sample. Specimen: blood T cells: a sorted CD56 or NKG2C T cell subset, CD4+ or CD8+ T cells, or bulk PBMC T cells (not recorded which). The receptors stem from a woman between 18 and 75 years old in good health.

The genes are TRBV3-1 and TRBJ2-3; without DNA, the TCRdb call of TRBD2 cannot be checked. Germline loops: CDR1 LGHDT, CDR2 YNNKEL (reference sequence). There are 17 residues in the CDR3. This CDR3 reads CASSQEGARTLTDTQYF.

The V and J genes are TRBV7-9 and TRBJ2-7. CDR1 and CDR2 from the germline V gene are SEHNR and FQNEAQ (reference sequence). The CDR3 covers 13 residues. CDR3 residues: CASSLVGRDEQYF.

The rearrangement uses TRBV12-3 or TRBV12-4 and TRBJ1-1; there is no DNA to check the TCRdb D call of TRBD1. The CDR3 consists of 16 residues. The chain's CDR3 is CASSQPDRAENTEAFF.